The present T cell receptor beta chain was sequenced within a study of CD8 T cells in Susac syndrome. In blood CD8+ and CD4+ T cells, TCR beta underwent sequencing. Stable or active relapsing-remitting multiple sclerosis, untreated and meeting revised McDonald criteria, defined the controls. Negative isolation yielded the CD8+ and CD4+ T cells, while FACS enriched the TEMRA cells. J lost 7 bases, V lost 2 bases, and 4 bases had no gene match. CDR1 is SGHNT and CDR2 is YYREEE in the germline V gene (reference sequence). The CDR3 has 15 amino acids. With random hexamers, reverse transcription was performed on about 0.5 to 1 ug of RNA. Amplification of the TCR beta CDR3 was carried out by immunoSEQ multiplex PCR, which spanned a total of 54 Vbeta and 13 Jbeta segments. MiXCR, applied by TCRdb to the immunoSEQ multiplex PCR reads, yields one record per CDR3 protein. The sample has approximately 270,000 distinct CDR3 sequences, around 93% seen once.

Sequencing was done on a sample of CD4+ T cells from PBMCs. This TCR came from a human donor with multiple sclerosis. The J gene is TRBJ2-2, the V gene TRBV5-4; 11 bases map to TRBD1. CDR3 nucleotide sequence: TGTGCCAGCAGCTTAGGACAGGGGGCCAACGGGGAGCTGTTTTTT. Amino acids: CASSLGQGANGELFF.